Listed below are T cell receptor beta chains from one sample, sequenced in a study of naive and memory T cell subsets. TCRdb independently ran MiXCR on the UMI-ligation and nested PCR reads; one entry per CDR3 protein. Of about 150,000 distinct CDR3 sequences in the sample, roughly 22% were seen once. What was sequenced was naive CD4+ T cells from blood. The receptors shown here come from a human donor in good health. Each CDR3 is given without its conserved first and last residue.

len: 11
j_gene: TRBJ2-3
v_gene: TRBV5-6
CDR3aa: ASSSTGGDTQY

len: 12
j_gene: TRBJ2-1
v_gene: TRBV24-1
CDR3aa: ATSDPPDTNQQF

len: 10
j_gene: TRBJ1-2
v_gene: TRBV20-1
CDR3aa: SAYYYADGYT

len: 12
j_gene: TRBJ1-5
v_gene: TRBV7-8
CDR3aa: ASSLTRAGGLQH

len: 11
j_gene: TRBJ2-4
v_gene: TRBV10-3
CDR3aa: AISEQGRDIQY

len: 14
j_gene: TRBJ1-2
v_gene: TRBV16
CDR3aa: ASSPRQELANYGYT

len: 13
j_gene: TRBJ2-7
v_gene: TRBV6-5
CDR3aa: ASSYPPGQGGEQY

len: 13
j_gene: TRBJ2-7
v_gene: TRBV20-1
CDR3aa: SARDQLQGDRRQY

len: 13
j_gene: TRBJ1-1
v_gene: TRBV7-6
CDR3aa: ASSVAPSTNTEAF

len: 11
j_gene: TRBJ2-7
v_gene: TRBV3-1
CDR3aa: ASSQAAVDEQY

len: 13
j_gene: TRBJ2-1
v_gene: TRBV9
CDR3aa: ASSALAGDFNEQF

len: 11
j_gene: TRBJ1-2
v_gene: TRBV12-3/TRBV12-4
CDR3aa: ASSFARERGYT

len: 9
j_gene: TRBJ1-1
v_gene: TRBV30
CDR3aa: ACGGVTEAF

len: 13
j_gene: TRBJ1-3
v_gene: TRBV6-1
CDR3aa: ASRERATDRNTIY

len: 12
j_gene: TRBJ2-7
v_gene: TRBV6-5
CDR3aa: ASKPDRGSYEQY

len: 11
j_gene: TRBJ1-2
v_gene: TRBV3-1
CDR3aa: ASSQGGTDGYT

len: 13
j_gene: TRBJ2-5
v_gene: TRBV5-4
CDR3aa: ASSGGLAGVETQY

len: 11
j_gene: TRBJ2-7
v_gene: TRBV5-1
CDR3aa: ASSLARPGEQY

len: 13
j_gene: TRBJ2-7
v_gene: TRBV6-2/TRBV6-3
CDR3aa: ASSYFRDNPCEQY

len: 11
j_gene: TRBJ2-3
v_gene: TRBV7-8
CDR3aa: ASSRTSIDTQY